This TCR beta chain is from a study of blood T cell repertoires in COVID-19 (dated by TCRdb to 2020 to 2021). About the study as a whole: The collaborator samples originated in the United States, Italy and Spain and spanned the acute and convalescent phases of COVID-19. The prospective study material was composed of cDNA or gDNA derived from T cells, B-cell-depleted T cells, or PBMCs. Subjects who had been exposed to COVID-19, were actively infected with it, or had recovered from it provided the deeply sampled blood TCRbeta repertoires that made up the dataset. The repertoires were released in a freely available public database meant as a resource for research on the immune response to SARS-CoV-2. Samples were obtained from the ongoing ImmuneRACE study (first 160 participants) and from about 1,300 subjects provided by 6 global collaborators. Nearly every sample came with metadata listing a de-identified subject ID, COVID-19 status, age in years and sex. Where HLA class I and class II types were available, the types were taken from metadata supplied by the sample provider, not from assay-based typing.

Each collaborating institution followed its own protocols to collect whole blood in K2EDTA tubes. For TCRbeta analysis, collaborators shipped samples as frozen whole blood, isolated PBMCs, or DNA extracted from either of those sample types. TCRbeta CDR3 regions were amplified from genomic DNA by means of the immunoSEQ Assay, a bias-controlled multiplex PCR. Per the source publication's procedure: The number of nucleated cells in each sample was estimated by amplification of reference gene primers within the assay. To quantify the absolute abundance of each unique TCRbeta CDR3 rearrangement, sequence reads were collapsed and filtered. For each sample, productive Simpson clonality was calculated as the square root of Simpson's diversity index across productive rearrangements. The clones in this table, taken by TCRdb from immuneACCESS, are in-frame only. Not every clone is retained; where verified, under half of the shortfall comes from an unresolved V gene, and the cause of the rest is unknown. That table gives V, J and clone size, and the DNA gave D and trimming. Present in this sample are 250,000 to 300,000 clones, around 82% of which were seen just once. Around 6% of the sample comes from the top ten.

The CDR3 contains 14 residues, cysteine and phenylalanine counted. The kept DNA is CDR3 alone, 42 bases in frame from the first base. The germline V gene (reference sequence) sets CDR1 to SEHNR and CDR2 to FQNEAQ. The V end loses 2 bases and the J end loses 4 bases, and a stretch of 11 bases separates them. What the authors observed across the whole study: Clinical and demographic metadata were provided uncurated, with the amount varying by source and participant.

Points on this clone: What antigen it recognizes has not been identified. No quality values exist for individual bases; no much larger clone is one base distant.

The chain links TRBV7-9 with TRBJ2-5; TRBD1 might be the D gene, on 5 matching bases. The material sequenced was peripheral blood. The receptor was derived from an older man with acute or convalescent COVID-19. DNA sequence: TGTGCCAGCAGCTTATCCGGACATTCAGAGACCCAGTACTTC. The translation is CASSLSGHSETQYF.